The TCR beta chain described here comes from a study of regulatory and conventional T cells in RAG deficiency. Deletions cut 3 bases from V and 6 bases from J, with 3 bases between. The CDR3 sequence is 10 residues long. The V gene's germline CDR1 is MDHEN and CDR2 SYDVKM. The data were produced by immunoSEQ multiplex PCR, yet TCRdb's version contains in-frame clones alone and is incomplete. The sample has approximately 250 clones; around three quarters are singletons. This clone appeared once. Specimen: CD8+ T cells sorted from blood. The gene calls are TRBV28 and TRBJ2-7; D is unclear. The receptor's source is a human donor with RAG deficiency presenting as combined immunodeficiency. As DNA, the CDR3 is TGTGCCAGCAGTTTCCGCGAGCAGTACTTC. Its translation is CASSFREQYF.